The 12 T cell receptor beta chains listed next were all sequenced from one sample in a study of blood T cell repertoires in COVID-19. Measured with immunoSEQ multiplex PCR; TCRdb has only the in-frame clones, and not every one. The repertoire holds fewer than 250,000 clones, with approximately 84% as singletons. The specimen sequenced was peripheral blood. The receptors derive from a woman in her forties or fifties with active or convalescent COVID-19.

This chain links TRBV2 with TRBJ2-7, with TRBD2 matching over 10 bases. Germline V lookup: CDR1 SNHLY, CDR2 FYNNEI. The CDR3 spans 14 residues. V was clipped by 7 bases and J by 6 bases; unmatched bases: 9. The CDR3 DNA follows: TGTGCCAGCAAGGGTAGCGGGGGGACCCTCGAGCAGTACGTC. It codes for CASKGSGGTLEQYV.

The rearrangement joins TRBV5-1 to TRBJ1-5; weak D call: TRBD1 (6 bases). The CDR3 length is 15 residues. Germline assignment: CDR1 SGHRS and CDR2 YFSETQ. Trimming removed 4 bases at V and 5 bases at J, with 16 bases between. This CDR3 is CASSPRGGPDQPQHF. The CDR3 nucleotides are TGCGCCAGCAGCCCACGAGGGGGACCGGATCAGCCCCAGCATTTT. Together with reference TRBV5-1 and TRBJ1-5, the CDR3 gives the full variable domain: KAGVTQTPRYLIKTRGQQVTLSCSPISGHRSVSWYQQTPGQGLQFLFEYFSETQRNKGNFPGRFSGRQFSNSRSEMNVSTLELGDSALYLCASSPRGGPDQPQHFGDGTRLSIL.

The gene calls are TRBV7-3 and TRBJ2-1, with TRBD2 matching over 15 bases. Germline-derived CDR1 and CDR2 are SGHTA and FQGTGA. This CDR3 contains 15 residues. The V gene end was trimmed by 5 bases and the J gene end by 7 bases; junction bases not matched to a gene: 3. CDR3 region: CASSTGTSGRNEQFF. The CDR3 DNA sequence: TGTGCCAGCAGCACCGGGACTAGCGGGAGGAATGAGCAGTTCTTC.

The chain has TRBV3-1 (or the pseudogene TRBV3-2) and TRBJ1-1; no definite D call. V dropped 3 bases and J dropped 5 bases, with 22 bases sitting between them. The CDR3 has 17 residues. The germline gives CDR1 LGHDT, CDR2 YNNKEL (reference sequence). As DNA, the CDR3 is TGTGCCAGCAGCCACAGACCCCCTCCGGGATTGGCAACTGAAGCTTTCTTT. Its translation is CASSHRPPPGLATEAFF.

The gene calls are TRBV6-1 and TRBJ1-2; 8 bases agree with TRBD1. The trim removed 2 bases at V and 4 bases at J, leaving 6 bases unmatched. This CDR3 has 15 residues. The germline CDR1 and CDR2 sequences are MNHNS and SASEGT. CDR3 sequence reads: CASSELEDRVYGYTF. The CDR3, as DNA: TGTGCCAGCAGTGAATTGGAGGACAGGGTCTATGGCTACACCTTC.

The V gene is TRBV3-1 (or the pseudogene TRBV3-2), the J gene TRBJ1-2; D call uncertain. Trimming pared 3 bases from V and 0 bases from J, leaving 11 bases between. CDR1 is LGHDT and CDR2 is YNNKEL in the germline V gene (reference sequence). There are 15 residues in the CDR3. DNA of the CDR3: TGTGCCAGCAGCCACCATACTGAGTCTAACTATGGCTACACCTTC. Encoded protein: CASSHHTESNYGYTF.

Concerning this clone itself: One junction end does not reproduce the germline sequence, and a read error may be involved. CDR3 amino acids: CASSEWDRQTF. CDR3 coding DNA: TGCGCCAGCAGCGAGTGGGACAGGCAAACTTTC. J is TRBJ1-2 and V is TRBV4-1, with 8 bases aligning to TRBD1. The CDR3 spans 11 residues. CDR1 is MGHRA and CDR2 is YSYEKL in the germline V gene.

This chain joins TRBV5-1 and TRBJ1-2, with D uncertain. Per the germline V gene, CDR1 is SGHRS and CDR2 is YFSETQ. The CDR3 is 15 residues long. The V gene lost 2 bases and the J gene lost 4 bases, with 15 bases spanning the gap. CDR3 in amino acids: CASSFSAAQTYGYTF. CDR3 in DNA: TGCGCCAGCAGCTTCTCGGCGGCCCAGACCTATGGCTACACCTTC.

V is TRBV6-5 and J is TRBJ2-7; 13 bases map to TRBD2. With V trimmed by 6 bases and J by 6 bases, 5 bases remained unmatched. The CDR3 consists of 14 residues. Germline lookup yields CDR1 MNHEY and CDR2 SVGAGI. Here the CDR3 reads CASSPGLAGTEQYF. The CDR3 region has the DNA TGTGCCAGCAGCCCGGGACTAGCGGGAACCGAGCAGTACTTC.

V and J are TRBV19 and TRBJ2-1; TRBD2 matches 8 bases. The CDR3 is 15 amino acids. Germline assignment: CDR1 LNHDA and CDR2 SQIVND (reference sequence). V shed 7 bases and J 8 bases; nucleotides not matched to a gene: 13. This CDR3 reads CASTPPGLGSDEQFF. For the CDR3, the DNA is TGTGCCAGTACCCCTCCGGGACTAGGGAGCGATGAGCAGTTCTTC. Full variable domain (rest looked up from reference TRBV19 and TRBJ2-1): DGGITQSPKYLFRKEGQNVTLSCEQNLNHDAMYWYRQDPGQGLRLIYYSQIVNDFQKGDIAEGYSVSREKKESFPLTVTSAQKNPTAFYLCASTPPGLGSDEQFFGPGTRLTVL.

The chain employs TRBV2 and TRBJ1-6; D possibly corresponds to TRBD1 (6 bases). The CDR3 length is 15 residues. V was pared by 3 bases and J by 10 bases, with 16 bases between. Germline lookup yields CDR1 SNHLY and CDR2 FYNNEI. This chain's CDR3 is CASSDQGLIPSPLHF. In DNA form, the CDR3 reads TGTGCCAGCAGTGATCAGGGGCTCATCCCCTCACCCCTCCACTTT.

CDR3 amino acids: CASSKISLAGPETQYF. The CDR3, as DNA: TGTGCCAGCAGCAAAATAAGCCTAGCGGGACCAGAGACCCAGTACTTC. V gene TRBV7-8 combines with J gene TRBJ2-5, with TRBD2 matching over 9 bases. V shed 5 bases, J shed 4 bases, and the junction held 11 bases outside the gene matches. The CDR3 length is 16 residues. Per the germline V gene, CDR1 is SGHVS and CDR2 is FQNEAQ.